This T cell receptor beta chain originates from a study of T cells after yellow fever vaccination. Study observations and caveats: Highly abundant clonotypes carried over from the bulk population could end up in FACS-sorted repertoires as contaminants.

TCRdb ran MiXCR on the 5' RACE reads and lists one entry per CDR3 protein. The data show about 29,000 distinct CDR3 sequences, about 4.7% seen once. This clonotype has at least ten counts. The antigen is unknown. CDR1 is MDHEN, CDR2 SYDVKM, per germline. V lost 1 base and J lost 3; bases outside the gene matches: 9. The CDR3 is made up of 17 amino acids. The chain uses TRBV28 and TRBJ2-5, with TRBD2 identical over 9 bases. This TCR derives from a man aged 30-40 years who received the YFV17D yellow fever vaccine. The sequenced sample was CD8+ T cells sorted from PBMCs, obtained 10 days after the yellow fever booster vaccination. This chain's CDR3 is CASSLLPSGTAEETQYF. The DNA of the CDR3 is TGTGCCAGCAGTTTATTGCCTAGCGGGACCGCCGAAGAGACCCAGTACTTC.